These 13 T cell receptor beta chains came from one sample sequenced in a study of PD-L1 blockade in urothelial cancer. As for time point: pretreatment peripheral blood. Sequencing used immunoSEQ multiplex PCR; TCRdb keeps in-frame clones, though not all of them. The table lists approximately 67,000 clones, around 87% of them singletons. The specimen comprised PBMCs, sampled around atezolizumab (anti-PD-L1) treatment. Receptors originate from a man aged 60-69 years with urothelial cancer.

The V and J genes are TRBV5-1 and TRBJ2-2; 11 positions match TRBD1. The J segment lost 3 bases and the V segment lost 5 bases, leaving 12 bases of the junction unmatched. CDR3 size: 18 residues. Germline CDR1 is SGHRS and CDR2 is YFSETQ. The CDR3 protein is CASRRDRGTPRDTGELFF. In nucleotides, the CDR3 is TGCGCCAGCAGGCGGGACAGGGGGACGCCCCGAGACACCGGGGAGCTGTTTTTT.

The gene calls are TRBV19 and TRBJ2-3; D not resolved. Germline loops: CDR1 LNHDA, CDR2 SQIVND (reference sequence). Trimming took off 10 bases at V and 1 base at J, with 12 bases between the two ends. The CDR3 length is 13 residues. The CDR3 DNA is TGTGCCACTAAGGCTCGGGGCACAGATACGCAGTATTTT. Translating it yields CATKARGTDTQYF. Full variable domain (rest looked up from reference TRBV19 and TRBJ2-3): DGGITQSPKYLFRKEGQNVTLSCEQNLNHDAMYWYRQDPGQGLRLIYYSQIVNDFQKGDIAEGYSVSREKKESFPLTVTSAQKNPTAFYLCATKARGTDTQYFGPGTRLTVL.

This clone was counted between two and nine times. J is TRBJ1-3 and V is TRBV30; 8 nucleotides align to TRBD1. CDR3 length equals 15 residues. Per the germline V gene, CDR1 is GTSNPN and CDR2 is SVGIG (reference sequence). Trimming took 2 bases from V and 0 from J; bases not matched to a gene: 3. The CDR3 nucleotides read TGTGCCTGGAGTCCCGACAGGGGCTCTGGAAACACCATATATTTT. Encoded protein: CAWSPDRGSGNTIYF.

The genes are TRBV27 and TRBJ2-7; possible D gene TRBD2, 6 bases. The CDR3 loop spans 14 amino acids. V was clipped by 5 bases and J by 2 bases, with 13 bases between them. Germline V gives CDR1 MNHEY, CDR2 SMNVEV (reference sequence). CDR3 loop: CASSRGTRPYEQYF. The CDR3 DNA follows: TGTGCCAGCAGTAGAGGGACTCGCCCCTACGAGCAGTACTTC.

CDR3 sequence (DNA): TGTGCCAGCAGGGTGACCGGGGGGGGAGAGCAGTACTTC. Protein product: CASRVTGGGEQYF. This chain links TRBV6-5 with TRBJ2-7, with 8 nucleotides matching TRBD2. V was pared by 6 bases and J by 7 bases, with 8 bases of the junction left unmatched. The CDR3 loop spans 13 amino acids. Per the germline V gene, CDR1 is MNHEY and CDR2 is SVGAGI.

The V and J genes are TRBV9 and TRBJ2-1; 10 bases map to TRBD2. Germline CDR1 SGDLS, CDR2 YYNGEE. The CDR3 covers 14 residues. Losses at the gene ends were 6 bases for V and 9 bases for J; bases not matched to a gene: 9. The CDR3 DNA follows: TGTGCCAGCAACACAGCGGGGGGGCCCCGTGAGCAGTTCTTC. Protein product: CASNTAGGPREQFF.

This clone was counted once. This chain links TRBV2 with TRBJ2-1; D unresolved. The CDR3 length is 13 residues. Trimming pared 5 bases from V and 8 bases from J, leaving 13 bases between. Germline V gives CDR1 SNHLY, CDR2 FYNNEI. This CDR3 is CASSIRANHEQFF. CDR3 coding DNA: TGTGCCAGCAGTATTCGAGCCAACCATGAGCAGTTCTTC.

The rearrangement uses TRBV5-6 and TRBJ1-2; 7 bases map to TRBD1. J lost 8 bases, V lost 4 bases, and 11 bases had no gene match. The germline gives CDR1 SGHDT, CDR2 YYEEEE. This CDR3 spans 14 amino acids. The CDR3 region is CASSGSYRGMGYTF. CDR3 bases: TGTGCCAGCAGCGGTTCGTACAGGGGTATGGGCTACACCTTC.

The chain is built from TRBV5-4 and TRBJ2-7; possibly TRBD1 for D (5 bases). Trimming took 1 base from V and 6 from J, leaving 14 bases between them. Germline V lookup: CDR1 SGHNT, CDR2 YYREEE (reference sequence). The CDR3 extends over 14 amino acids. The CDR3 coding sequence is TGTGCCAGCAGCTTGACAGGTGAGGATAGCGAGCAGTACTTC. Protein sequence: CASSLTGEDSEQYF. Supplemented by reference TRBV5-4 and TRBJ2-7, the full variable domain reads ETGVTQSPTHLIKTRGQQVTLRCSSQSGHNTVSWYQQALGQGPQFIFQYYREEENGRGNFPPRFSGLQFPNYSSELNVNALELDDSALYLCASSLTGEDSEQYFGPGTRLTVT.

The chain employs TRBV5-4 and TRBJ1-1; D is possibly TRBD1 (5 bases). The germline V and J ends were trimmed by 4 bases and 7 bases, with 23 bases remaining between them. CDR1 is SGHNT and CDR2 is YYREEE in the germline V gene (reference sequence). The CDR3 loop spans 16 amino acids. CDR3: CASSSSWTNLWGEAFF. As DNA, the CDR3 is TGTGCCAGCAGCAGCTCTTGGACAAACCTATGGGGTGAAGCTTTCTTT. The complete variable domain, with remaining parts taken from reference TRBV5-4 and TRBJ1-1, reads ETGVTQSPTHLIKTRGQQVTLRCSSQSGHNTVSWYQQALGQGPQFIFQYYREEENGRGNFPPRFSGLQFPNYSSELNVNALELDDSALYLCASSSSWTNLWGEAFFGQGTRLTVV.

This clone has just one count. The V call is TRBV4-3, the J call TRBJ1-2, with a possible D match to TRBD1 (6 bases). Germline V gene data show CDR1 as LGHNA and CDR2 as YSLEER. Trimming left V 1 base short and J 8 bases short, with 8 bases between. The CDR3 consists of 12 residues. The CDR3 region has the DNA TGCGCCAGCAGCCAAGCCAGGGGAGGCTACACCTTC. Its translation: CASSQARGGYTF.

V usage is TRBV6-5 and J usage is TRBJ2-7; 10 positions agree with TRBD2. Losses at the gene ends were 6 bases for V and 2 bases for J; bases not matched to a gene: 4. This CDR3 has 14 residues. CDR1 is MNHEY, CDR2 SVGAGI, per germline. The CDR3 nucleotides are TGTGCCAGCAGGGGCGGACTAGCGGCCTACGAGCAGTACTTC. Its protein product is CASRGGLAAYEQYF.

The V gene is TRBV19, the J gene TRBJ2-7; D perhaps matches TRBD1 (6 bases). Trimming removed 10 bases from V and 0 bases from J, with 16 bases in between. Per the germline V gene, CDR1 is LNHDA and CDR2 is SQIVND (reference sequence). There are 14 residues in the CDR3. The CDR3 protein is CATPGTPSSYEQYF. The CDR3 DNA reads TGTGCCACCCCGGGGACACCGAGCTCCTACGAGCAGTACTTC.